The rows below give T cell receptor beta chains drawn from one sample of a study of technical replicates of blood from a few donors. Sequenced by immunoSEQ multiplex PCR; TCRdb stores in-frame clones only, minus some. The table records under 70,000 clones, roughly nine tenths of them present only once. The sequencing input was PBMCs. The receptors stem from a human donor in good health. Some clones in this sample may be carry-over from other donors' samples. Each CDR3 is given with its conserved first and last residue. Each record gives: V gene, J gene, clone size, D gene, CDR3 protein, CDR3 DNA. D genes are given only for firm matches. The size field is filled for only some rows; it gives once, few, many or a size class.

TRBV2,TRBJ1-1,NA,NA,CASARQGNTEAFF,TGTGCCAGCGCTCGGCAGGGGAACACTGAAGCTTTCTTT
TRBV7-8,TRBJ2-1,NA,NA,CASSLAGELSYNEQFF,TGTGCCAGCAGCTTAGCGGGCGAACTCTCCTACAATGAGCAGTTCTTC
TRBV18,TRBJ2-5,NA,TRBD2,CASSPASGQETQYF,TGTGCCAGCTCACCTGCTAGCGGTCAAGAGACCCAGTACTTC
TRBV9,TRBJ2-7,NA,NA,CASSVGGDIFYEQYF,TGTGCCAGCAGCGTAGGAGGGGACATCTTCTACGAGCAGTACTTC
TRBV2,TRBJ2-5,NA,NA,CASKNEVETQYF,TGTGCCAGCAAAAACGAGGTAGAGACCCAGTACTTC
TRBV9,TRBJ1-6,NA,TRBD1,CASSGLSGTGASPLHF,TGTGCCAGCAGCGGACTTTCCGGGACAGGGGCCTCACCCCTCCACTTT
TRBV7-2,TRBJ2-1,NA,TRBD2,CASSLGGGYNEQFF,TGTGCCAGCAGCTTAGGCGGGGGGTACAATGAGCAGTTCTTC
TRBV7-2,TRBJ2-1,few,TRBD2,CASSLGGGGLYNEQFF,TGTGCCAGCAGCTTAGGTGGGGGGGGTTTATACAATGAGCAGTTCTTC
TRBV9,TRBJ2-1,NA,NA,CASSVGAGVYNEQFF,TGTGCCAGCAGCGTAGGGGCAGGGGTGTACAATGAGCAGTTCTTC
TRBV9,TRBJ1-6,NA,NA,CASSTLEGLGSPLHF,TGTGCCAGCAGCACCCTTGAGGGTCTTGGGTCACCCCTCCACTTT
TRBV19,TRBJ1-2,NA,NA,CASSIDPNRVYGYTF,TGTGCCAGTAGTATAGATCCTAACAGGGTCTATGGCTACACCTTC
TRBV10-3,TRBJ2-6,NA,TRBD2,CATSAGGLGANVLTF,TGTGCCACATCAGCGGGGGGCCTCGGGGCCAACGTCCTGACTTTC
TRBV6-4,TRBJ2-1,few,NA,CASSDSASGSYNEQFF,TGTGCCAGCAGTGACTCGGCCAGCGGCTCCTACAATGAGCAGTTCTTC
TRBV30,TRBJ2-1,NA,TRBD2,CAWQPPGLAGWGEQFF,TGTGCCTGGCAACCCCCGGGACTAGCGGGATGGGGTGAGCAGTTCTTC
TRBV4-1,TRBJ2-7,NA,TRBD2,CASSLIETAGLGAYEQYF,TGCGCCAGCAGCCTGATTGAAACTGCGGGACTAGGTGCCTACGAGCAGTACTTC
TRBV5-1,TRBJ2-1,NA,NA,CASSWRAAEQNEQFF,TGCGCCAGCAGCTGGCGGGCAGCCGAGCAGAATGAGCAGTTCTTC
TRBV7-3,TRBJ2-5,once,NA,CASSLESAETQYF,TGTGCCAGCAGCTTAGAGTCCGCAGAGACCCAGTACTTC
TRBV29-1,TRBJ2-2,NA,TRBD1,CSVDRASGELFF,TGCAGCGTGGACAGGGCCTCCGGGGAGCTGTTTTTT
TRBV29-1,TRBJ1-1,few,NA,CSVDSGVGTEAFF,TGCAGCGTTGACTCCGGGGTTGGGACTGAAGCTTTCTTT
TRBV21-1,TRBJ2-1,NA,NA,CASSKCVGGSWSYNEQFF,TGTGCCAGCAGCAAATGTGTAGGTGGGAGTTGGTCCTACAATGAGCAGTTCTTC
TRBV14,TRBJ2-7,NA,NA,CASSQGLSSYEQYF,TGTGCCAGCAGCCAAGGACTAAGCTCCTACGAGCAGTACTTC
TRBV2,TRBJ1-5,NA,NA,CASSGELGRGSGNQPQHF,TGTGCCAGCAGTGGGGAGTTGGGCAGGGGCTCGGGCAATCAGCCCCAGCATTTT
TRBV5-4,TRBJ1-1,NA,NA,CASSLDPGENTEAFF,TGTGCCAGCAGCTTGGATCCAGGGGAGAACACTGAAGCTTTCTTT
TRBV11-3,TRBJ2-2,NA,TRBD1,CASSMGQGDGGELFF,TGTGCCAGCAGTATGGGACAGGGGGACGGCGGGGAGCTGTTTTTT
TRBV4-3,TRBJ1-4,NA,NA,CASSQEVAGGNEKLFF,TGCGCCAGCAGCCAAGAGGTCGCGGGAGGTAATGAAAAACTGTTTTTT
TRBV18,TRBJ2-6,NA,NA,CASSPLSSGANVLTF,TGTGCCAGCTCACCACTCAGCTCTGGGGCCAACGTCCTGACTTTC
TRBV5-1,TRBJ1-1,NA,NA,CASSSQGGNTEAFF,TGCGCCAGCAGCTCACAGGGTGGGAACACTGAAGCTTTCTTT
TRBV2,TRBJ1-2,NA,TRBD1,CASSPPGQVYGYTF,TGTGCCAGCAGTCCCCCAGGACAGGTTTATGGCTACACCTTC
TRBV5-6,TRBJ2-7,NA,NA,CASSGLRASHEQYF,TGTGCCAGCAGCGGACTTAGAGCTTCACACGAGCAGTACTTC
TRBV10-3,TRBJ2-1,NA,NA,CAITKTGTHGEQFF,TGTGCCATCACCAAGACGGGAACCCACGGTGAGCAGTTCTTC
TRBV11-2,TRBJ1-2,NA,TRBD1,CASSFGDRGYGIGYTF,TGTGCCAGCAGCTTCGGGGACAGGGGGTATGGAATTGGCTACACCTTC
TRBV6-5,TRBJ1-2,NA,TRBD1,CASRIPGGSGYTF,TGTGCCAGCAGGATCCCAGGGGGTAGTGGCTACACCTTC
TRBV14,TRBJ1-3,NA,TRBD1,CASSPGQGYFSGNTIYF,TGTGCCAGCAGCCCCGGACAGGGTTATTTCTCTGGAAACACCATATATTTT
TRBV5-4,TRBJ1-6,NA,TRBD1,CASSPGQELDSPLHF,TGTGCCAGCAGCCCCGGACAGGAGCTTGATTCACCCCTCCACTTT
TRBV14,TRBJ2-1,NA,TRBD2,CASSRRDRTSGSRDEQFF,TGTGCCAGCAGCCGCAGAGATCGGACTAGCGGGAGTAGGGATGAGCAGTTCTTC
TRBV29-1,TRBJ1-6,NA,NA,CSVQGGQNSPLHF,TGCAGCGTTCAAGGAGGTCAGAATTCACCCCTCCACTTT
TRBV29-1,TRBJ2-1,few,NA,CSVGGDSRSSYNEQFF,TGCAGCGTTGGTGGGGACTCCAGGAGCTCCTACAATGAGCAGTTCTTC
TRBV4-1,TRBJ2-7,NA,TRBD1,CASSQGAGQGLQSEEQYF,TGCGCCAGCAGCCAGGGGGCGGGACAGGGGCTCCAGTCCGAGGAGCAGTACTTC
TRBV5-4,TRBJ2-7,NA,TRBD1,CASTQTGGNYEQYF,TGTGCCAGCACCCAGACAGGGGGGAATTACGAGCAGTACTTC
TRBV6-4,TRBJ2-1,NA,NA,CASSETNLGYNEQFF,TGTGCCAGCAGCGAGACTAACTTGGGGTACAATGAGCAGTTCTTC
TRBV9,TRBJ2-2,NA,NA,CASSEGPGESTGELFF,TGTGCCAGCAGCGAGGGTCCAGGGGAGAGCACCGGGGAGCTGTTTTTT
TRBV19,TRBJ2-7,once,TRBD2,CASSLSGRAYEQYF,TGTGCCAGTAGCCTCAGCGGGAGGGCCTACGAGCAGTACTTC
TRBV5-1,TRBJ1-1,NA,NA,CASSPQAGMNTEAFF,TGCGCCAGCAGCCCGCAGGCGGGTATGAACACTGAAGCTTTCTTT
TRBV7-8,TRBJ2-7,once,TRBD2,CASSLLAGVLYEQYF,TGTGCCAGCAGCTTACTAGCGGGAGTACTCTACGAGCAGTACTTC
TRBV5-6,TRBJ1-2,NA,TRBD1,CASSLTDRPNYGYTF,TGTGCCAGCAGCCTTACGGACAGGCCTAACTATGGCTACACCTTC